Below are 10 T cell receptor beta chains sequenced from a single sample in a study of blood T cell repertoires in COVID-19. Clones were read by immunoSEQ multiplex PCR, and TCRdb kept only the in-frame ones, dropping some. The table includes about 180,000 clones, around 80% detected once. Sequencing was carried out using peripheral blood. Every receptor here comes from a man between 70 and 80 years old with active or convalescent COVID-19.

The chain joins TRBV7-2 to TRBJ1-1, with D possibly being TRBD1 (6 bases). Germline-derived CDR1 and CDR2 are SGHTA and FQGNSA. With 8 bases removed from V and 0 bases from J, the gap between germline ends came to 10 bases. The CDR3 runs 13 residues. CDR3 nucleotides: TGTGCCAGCTCCACAGGGTTGAACACTGAAGCTTTCTTT. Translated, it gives CASSTGLNTEAFF.

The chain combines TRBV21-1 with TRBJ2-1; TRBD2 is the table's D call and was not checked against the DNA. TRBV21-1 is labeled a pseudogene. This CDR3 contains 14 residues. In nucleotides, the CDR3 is TGTGCCAGCGGGGGGAACAGCTCCTACAATGAGCAGTTCTTC. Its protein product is CASGGNSSYNEQFF.

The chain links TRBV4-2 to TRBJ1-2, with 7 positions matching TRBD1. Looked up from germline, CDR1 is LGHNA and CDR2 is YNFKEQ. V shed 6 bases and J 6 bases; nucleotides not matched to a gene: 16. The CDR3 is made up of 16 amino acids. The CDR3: CASSPVGGQSANGYTF. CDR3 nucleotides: TGTGCCAGCAGTCCCGTCGGGGGACAGTCGGCGAATGGCTACACCTTC.

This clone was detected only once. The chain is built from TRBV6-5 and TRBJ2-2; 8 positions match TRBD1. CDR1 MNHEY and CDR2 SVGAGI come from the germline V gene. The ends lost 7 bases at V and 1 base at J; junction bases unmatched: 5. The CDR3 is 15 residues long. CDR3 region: CASKRTGLNTGELFF. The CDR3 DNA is TGTGCCAGCAAAAGGACAGGGTTGAACACCGGGGAGCTGTTTTTT.

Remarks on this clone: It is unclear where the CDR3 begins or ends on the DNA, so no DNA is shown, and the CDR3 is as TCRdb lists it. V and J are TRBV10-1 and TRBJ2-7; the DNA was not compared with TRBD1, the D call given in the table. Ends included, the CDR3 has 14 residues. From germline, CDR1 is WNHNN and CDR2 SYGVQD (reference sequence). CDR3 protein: CASSSSSESYEQYF.

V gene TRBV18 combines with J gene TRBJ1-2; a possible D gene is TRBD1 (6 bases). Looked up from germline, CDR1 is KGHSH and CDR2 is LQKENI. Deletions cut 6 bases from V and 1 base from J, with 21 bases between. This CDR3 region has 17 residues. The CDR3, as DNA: TGTGCCAGCTCCCGACCCGGGCCAGGGGATGTTAACTATGGCTACACCTTC. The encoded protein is CASSRPGPGDVNYGYTF.

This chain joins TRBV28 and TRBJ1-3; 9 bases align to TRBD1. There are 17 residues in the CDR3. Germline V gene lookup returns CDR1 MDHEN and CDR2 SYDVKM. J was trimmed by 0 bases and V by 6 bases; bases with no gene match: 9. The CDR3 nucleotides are TGTGCCAGCAGACCGGGACAGGGCCCAATCTCTGGAAACACCATATATTTT. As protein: CASRPGQGPISGNTIYF.

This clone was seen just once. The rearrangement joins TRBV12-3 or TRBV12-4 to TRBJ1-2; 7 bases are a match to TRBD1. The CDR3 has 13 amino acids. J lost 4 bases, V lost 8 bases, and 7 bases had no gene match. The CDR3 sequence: CASERDRTYGYTF. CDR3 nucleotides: TGTGCCAGCGAACGGGACAGAACCTATGGCTACACCTTC.

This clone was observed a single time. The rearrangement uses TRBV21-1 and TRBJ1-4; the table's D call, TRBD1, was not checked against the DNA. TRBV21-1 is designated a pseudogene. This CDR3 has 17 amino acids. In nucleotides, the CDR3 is TGTGCCAGCAACGGGACAGGGGGCCCTACAACTAATGAAAAACTGTTTTTT. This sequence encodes CASNGTGGPTTNEKLFF.

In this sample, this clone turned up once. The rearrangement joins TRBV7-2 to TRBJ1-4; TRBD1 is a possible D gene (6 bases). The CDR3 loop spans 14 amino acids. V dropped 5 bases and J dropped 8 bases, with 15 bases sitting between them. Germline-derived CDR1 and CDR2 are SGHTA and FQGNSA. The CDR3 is CASSPRGLEEKLFF. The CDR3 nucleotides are TGTGCCAGCAGCCCCAGGGGTTTGGAAGAAAAACTGTTTTTT.